This is a list of T cell receptor beta chains from one sample in a study of T cell responses to AZD1222 COVID-19 vaccine. Clones were read by immunoSEQ multiplex PCR, and TCRdb kept only the in-frame ones, dropping some. This sample has fewer than 150,000 clones; about 90% occur once, and the top ten carry 1.9%. The input for sequencing was peripheral blood, taken on day 0 of AZD1222 vaccination. These receptors all come from an adult in good health. Each CDR3 is given with its conserved first and last residue. A D gene is named only where the DNA matches it firmly. For some rows the clone size is stated as once, few or many, or as a class when expanded; others skip it.

J,D,V,size,CDR3,DNA
TRBJ1-4,TRBD1,TRBV28,-,CASSLTGRNEKLFF,TGTGCCAGCAGTTTGACAGGGAGGAATGAAAAACTGTTTTTT
TRBJ1-1,-,TRBV6-1,once,CASSEAAGRSNTEAFF,TGTGCCAGCAGTGAAGCAGCCGGACGTTCGAACACTGAAGCTTTCTTT
TRBJ1-3,-,TRBV5-1,-,CASSLASGTTLAGNTIYF,TGCGCCAGCAGCTTGGCTTCCGGGACAACCCTAGCTGGAAACACCATATATTTT
TRBJ2-7,TRBD2,TRBV7-9,-,CASSFEKKRGGYEQYF,TGTGCCAGCAGCTTTGAGAAGAAGCGGGGGGGATACGAGCAGTACTTC
TRBJ2-7,TRBD2,TRBV7-3,-,CASSLSGLAGDYEQYF,TGTGCCAGCAGCTTATCCGGACTAGCGGGTGACTACGAGCAGTACTTC
TRBJ2-5,-,TRBV6-5,-,CASSPWFGETQYF,TGTGCCAGCAGTCCCTGGTTTGGAGAGACCCAGTACTTC
TRBJ2-5,-,TRBV7-8,-,CASSPPGSETQYF,TGTGCCAGCAGCCCGCCGGGGAGCGAGACCCAGTACTTC
TRBJ1-1,TRBD1,TRBV18,-,CASSLERPPLRGQNTEAFF,TGTGCCAGCTCACTCGAAAGACCCCCTCTCAGGGGGCAGAACACTGAAGCTTTCTTT
TRBJ1-5,-,TRBV10-2,-,CASSEYSSNQPQHF,TGCGCCAGCAGTGAGTACAGTAGCAATCAGCCCCAGCATTTT
TRBJ1-2,-,TRBV7-8,-,CASSPPGEGGGRYGYTF,TGTGCCAGCAGCCCCCCGGGTGAGGGCGGGGGCCGTTATGGCTACACCTTC
TRBJ1-1,TRBD1,TRBV5-1,-,CASSLVQGASTEAFF,TGCGCCAGCAGCTTGGTACAGGGGGCGAGCACTGAAGCTTTCTTT
TRBJ1-1,-,TRBV5-1,-,CASSPSGGPNTEAFF,TGCGCCAGCAGTCCAAGCGGGGGGCCGAACACTGAAGCTTTCTTT
TRBJ1-5,TRBD1,TRBV18,-,CASSSTERGPGQPQHF,TGTGCCAGCTCATCCACTGAAAGGGGGCCGGGGCAGCCCCAGCATTTT
TRBJ1-1,TRBD1,TRBV5-1,-,CASSLALGQGAQAFF,TGCGCCAGCAGCTTGGCCTTAGGCCAGGGGGCGCAGGCTTTCTTT
TRBJ1-2,-,TRBV6-4,-,CASRLEGNKNYGYTF,TGTGCCAGCAGACTCGAGGGAAATAAAAACTATGGCTACACCTTC
TRBJ2-1,-,TRBV7-2,few,CASSDGEVRNNEQFF,TGTGCCAGCAGCGATGGAGAGGTCCGTAACAATGAGCAGTTCTTC
TRBJ1-5,-,TRBV4-3,-,CASSQDPGIDPQHF,TGCGCCAGCAGCCAAGATCCGGGCATTGATCCCCAGCATTTT
TRBJ1-2,-,TRBV7-6,-,CASSLYPGEQSNRYTF,TGTGCCAGCAGCTTATATCCTGGGGAACAGAGCAATCGCTACACCTTC
TRBJ2-1,TRBD1,TRBV18,-,CASSSPIAGQGAREQFF,TGTGCCAGCTCATCGCCCATCGCAGGACAGGGGGCGAGGGAGCAGTTCTTC
TRBJ1-2,TRBD1,TRBV27,-,CASSRQGGRRYGYTF,TGTGCCAGCAGTCGACAGGGGGGAAGACGGTATGGCTACACCTTC
TRBJ2-7,TRBD1,TRBV6-5,-,CASRGTGGTGEQYF,TGTGCCAGCAGGGGGACAGGGGGGACAGGGGAGCAGTACTTC
TRBJ1-2,-,TRBV27,-,CASSLSPGNGYTF,TGTGCCAGCAGTTTATCGCCCGGGAATGGCTACACCTTC
TRBJ2-5,-,TRBV6-4,few,CASSEGSEKETQYF,TGTGCCAGCAGCGAGGGCAGCGAGAAAGAGACCCAGTACTTC
TRBJ1-3,-,TRBV6-5,-,CASILDARSGNTIYF,TGTGCCAGCATTTTAGACGCCCGCTCTGGAAACACCATATATTTT
TRBJ1-5,-,TRBV27,-,CASSSLYPDGDSNQPQHF,TGTGCCAGCAGTTCCCTCTACCCGGACGGAGATAGCAATCAGCCCCAGCATTTT
TRBJ2-3,-,TRBV7-2,-,CASSLAGAGGGLNTQYF,TGTGCCAGCAGCTTAGCGGGGGCCGGTGGGGGATTGAATACGCAGTATTTT
TRBJ1-1,-,TRBV19,-,CASTKPGRANTEAFF,TGTGCCAGTACCAAACCCGGACGGGCGAACACTGAAGCTTTCTTT
TRBJ1-4,TRBD1,TRBV11-2,once,CASSLDRGANEKLFF,TGTGCCAGCAGCCTAGACAGGGGAGCTAATGAAAAACTGTTTTTT
TRBJ1-1,TRBD1,TRBV5-1,-,CASRRQGANGTEAFF,TGCGCCAGCAGGCGGCAGGGGGCAAATGGCACTGAAGCTTTCTTT
TRBJ1-2,TRBD1,TRBV28,-,CASSGRDRVNYGYTF,TGTGCCAGCAGTGGGAGGGACAGGGTAAACTATGGCTACACCTTC
TRBJ1-2,-,TRBV6-5,once,CASRARGHYGYTF,TGTGCCAGCAGGGCCCGGGGCCACTATGGCTACACCTTC
TRBJ2-1,-,TRBV7-2,-,CASSLLQGKGHEQFF,TGTGCCAGCAGCTTATTACAGGGAAAGGGTCATGAGCAGTTCTTC
TRBJ1-2,TRBD1,TRBV27,once,CASSTGQVYGYTF,TGTGCCAGCAGTACCGGACAGGTCTATGGCTACACCTTC
TRBJ2-1,TRBD1,TRBV5-1,-,CASSFGTGSNYNEQFF,TGCGCCAGCAGCTTTGGGACAGGGTCTAACTACAATGAGCAGTTCTTC
TRBJ2-1,TRBD2,TRBV4-2,-,CASSQDRGESSYNEQFF,TGTGCCAGCAGCCAAGACCGGGGGGAAAGCTCCTACAATGAGCAGTTCTTC
TRBJ1-2,-,TRBV12-3/TRBV12-4,once,CASSRTEIYGYTF,TGTGCCAGCAGTCGGACAGAGATCTATGGCTACACCTTC
TRBJ2-7,TRBD2,TRBV7-2,-,CASSSKSSGGGNEQYF,TGTGCCAGCAGCTCGAAGAGTAGCGGGGGAGGTAACGAGCAGTACTTC
TRBJ1-1,-,TRBV19,-,CASSKRDMNTEAFF,TGTGCCAGTAGTAAAAGAGATATGAACACTGAAGCTTTCTTT
TRBJ1-3,-,TRBV30,-,CAWSVDGRSGNTIYF,TGTGCCTGGAGTGTGGACGGCCGCTCTGGAAACACCATATATTTT
TRBJ2-7,TRBD1,TRBV5-1,-,CASSLGTGAYEQYF,TGCGCCAGCAGCTTGGGGACAGGGGCCTACGAGCAGTACTTC